These 8 T cell receptor beta chains were sequenced from one sample in a study of blood T cell repertoires in COVID-19. TCRdb keeps only in-frame clones here, not all; method: immunoSEQ multiplex PCR. The data hold 50,000 to 80,000 clones, with roughly four fifths observed a single time. Sequences were obtained from peripheral blood. The receptors here all came from a human donor in a cohort sampled during active COVID-19.

The rearrangement uses TRBV18 and TRBJ1-1; TRBD1 agrees at 7 bases. Germline V gene sequence: CDR1 KGHSH, CDR2 LQKENI. The junction had 2 bases not matched to a gene; V was cut back by 1 base and J by 0 bases. CDR3 length equals 15 residues. The CDR3 region has the DNA TGTGCCAGCTCACCACGGACAGGCATGAACACTGAAGCTTTCTTT. It translates to CASSPRTGMNTEAFF.

The rearrangement joins TRBV5-1 to TRBJ1-3; no clear D gene. CDR1 and CDR2 (germline): SGHRS, YFSETQ. Trimming left V 3 bases short and J 1 base short, with 11 bases between. CDR3 length: 15 residues. The CDR3 loop reads CASSSVTGSGNTIYF. CDR3 coding DNA: TGCGCCAGCAGCTCAGTGACGGGATCTGGAAACACCATATATTTT.

The rearrangement links TRBV30 to TRBJ2-7; TRBD1 is a possible D gene (6 bases). Germline CDR1 is GTSNPN and CDR2 is SVGIG (reference sequence). V lost 5 bases to trimming and J lost 7 bases, with 21 bases between them. This CDR3 is 14 amino acids long. The CDR3 sequence is CAWDKGHPSGEQYF. CDR3 in DNA: TGTGCCTGGGACAAGGGACACCCATCGGGAGAGCAGTACTTC.

The gene calls are TRBV7-9 and TRBJ2-1; D is unclear. V lost 5 bases, J lost 8 bases, and 13 bases lay in between. The germline V gene encodes CDR1 SEHNR and CDR2 FQNEAQ (reference sequence). The CDR3 runs to 13 residues. The CDR3 sequence: CASSTHLGDEQFF. CDR3 nucleotides: TGTGCCAGCAGCACCCATTTGGGCGATGAGCAGTTCTTC.

The V gene is TRBV19, the J gene TRBJ1-3; 7 nucleotides agree with TRBD1. Looked up from germline, CDR1 is LNHDA and CDR2 is SQIVND (reference sequence). CDR3 length: 15 residues. V was pared by 4 bases and J by 0 bases, with 3 bases of the junction left unmatched. CDR3 bases: TGTGCCAGTAGTACGGGGGACAGCTCTGGAAACACCATATATTTT. Protein: CASSTGDSSGNTIYF.

This chain links TRBV9 with TRBJ2-7; no clear D. Per germline, CDR1 SGDLS and CDR2 YYNGEE. The CDR3 sequence is 14 residues long. V was clipped by 4 bases and J by 0 bases, with 11 bases between them. CDR3: CASSPRLRSYEQYF. DNA for the CDR3: TGTGCCAGCAGCCCAAGACTGCGCTCCTACGAGCAGTACTTC.

The gene calls are TRBV2 and TRBJ1-5; D possibly corresponds to TRBD1 (5 bases). Germline V CDR1 and CDR2: SNHLY, FYNNEI. This CDR3 region has 14 residues. Trimming cost V 3 bases and J 6 bases, with 12 bases left between them. The CDR3 is CASSDKGFGQPQHF. CDR3 DNA sequence: TGTGCCAGCAGTGACAAGGGGTTTGGTCAGCCCCAGCATTTT.

V gene TRBV2 combines with J gene TRBJ1-1; D gene uncertain. V was shortened by 4 bases and J by 8 bases, with 11 bases between the two germline ends. The CDR3 is 12 residues long. Germline lookup yields CDR1 SNHLY and CDR2 FYNNEI. The CDR3 reads CASSVDRVEAFF. CDR3 in DNA: TGTGCCAGCAGTGTAGATCGAGTAGAAGCTTTCTTT. Using reference TRBV2 and TRBJ1-1 for the parts outside the CDR3, the full variable domain is EPEVTQTPSHQVTQMGQEVILRCVPISNHLYFYWYRQILGQKVEFLVSFYNNEISEKSEIFDDQFSVERPDGSNFTLKIRSTKLEDSAMYFCASSVDRVEAFFGQGTRLTVV.